A single sample gave rise to the 13 T cell receptor beta chains below, sequenced in a study of blood T cell repertoires in COVID-19. Profiling relied on immunoSEQ multiplex PCR, and the TCRdb table lists in-frame clones only, not all of them. The data contain approximately 320,000 clones, roughly 87% of them singletons. Specimen: PBMCs or T cells enriched from blood (not recorded which). The source is a woman in her late teens or twenties who had recovered from COVID-19.

V is TRBV6-2 or TRBV6-3 and J is TRBJ1-5; 9 bases align to TRBD1. The J segment lost 6 bases and the V segment lost 0 bases, leaving 12 bases of the junction unmatched. This CDR3 is 18 amino acids long. Per germline, CDR1 MNHEY and CDR2 SVGEGT. The DNA of the CDR3 is TGTGCCAGCAGTTACTCGAGGCCCGGGACAGGGTTGGTTCAGCCCCAGCATTTT. It is translated as CASSYSRPGTGLVQPQHF.

The genes are TRBV27 and TRBJ2-1; perhaps TRBD2 as D (6 bases). Trimming took 3 bases from V and 4 from J, leaving 13 bases between them. Germline V lookup: CDR1 MNHEY, CDR2 SMNVEV (reference sequence). CDR3 size: 15 residues. CDR3 amino acids: CASSFGRGRYNEQFF. DNA for the CDR3: TGTGCCAGCAGTTTTGGACGGGGGAGATACAATGAGCAGTTCTTC.

This chain connects TRBV9 to TRBJ2-5; 9 positions match TRBD2. The CDR3 is made up of 16 amino acids. The V segment lost 0 bases and the J segment 2 bases; nucleotides outside the gene matches: 5. Germline V gene data show CDR1 as SGDLS and CDR2 as YYNGEE. This chain's CDR3 is CASSVESGGIQETQYF. Here the CDR3 DNA reads TGTGCCAGCAGCGTAGAGAGCGGGGGGATACAAGAGACCCAGTACTTC.

The rearrangement joins TRBV5-6 to TRBJ2-1, with D possibly matching TRBD2 (5 bases). The germline CDR1 and CDR2 sequences are SGHDT and YYEEEE. This CDR3 spans 13 amino acids. V was cut by 1 base and J by 6 bases, with 8 bases left in between. The CDR3 region has the DNA TGTGCCAGCAGCTTGCGGGCGGGCAATGAGCAGTTCTTC. As protein: CASSLRAGNEQFF.

The chain joins TRBV6-5 to TRBJ2-1, with 8 nucleotides matching TRBD1. The CDR3 contains 15 residues. Looked up from germline, CDR1 is MNHEY and CDR2 is SVGAGI. Trimming took 4 bases from V and 8 from J; bases not matched to a gene: 10. The CDR3: CASSSDRERRYEQFF. DNA for the CDR3: TGTGCCAGCAGTTCGGACAGGGAGAGACGATATGAGCAGTTCTTC.

The J gene is TRBJ2-3, the V gene TRBV5-1; D is possibly TRBD2 (5 bases). The V end lost 4 bases, the J end lost 1 base, and 10 bases lay between the germline ends. The CDR3 length is 14 residues. CDR1 and CDR2 (germline): SGHRS, YFSETQ. The CDR3 DNA reads TGCGCCAGCAGCGAGGGATCCCGCACAGATACGCAGTATTTT. Its translation: CASSEGSRTDTQYF.

V and J are TRBV5-1 and TRBJ1-1, with TRBD1 identical over 9 bases. Germline V lookup: CDR1 SGHRS, CDR2 YFSETQ. The CDR3 totals 14 residues. The J segment lost 4 bases and the V segment lost 4 bases, leaving 5 bases of the junction unmatched. In nucleotides, the CDR3 is TGCGCCAGCAGCCGGGACAGGGCTGGCACTGAAGCTTTCTTT. Translating gives CASSRDRAGTEAFF.

Here the CDR3 reads CASTQRGGPYNEQFF. In nucleotides, the CDR3 is TGTGCCAGCACCCAACGGGGGGGCCCCTACAATGAGCAGTTCTTC. The rearrangement links TRBV2 to TRBJ2-1, with 8 bases matching TRBD2. Germline lookup yields CDR1 SNHLY and CDR2 FYNNEI. CDR3 length equals 15 residues. V lost 7 bases, J lost 2 bases, and 7 bases stayed unmatched.

The chain has TRBV29-1 and TRBJ1-3; unclear D gene. Germline CDR1 reads SQVTM; CDR2 reads ANQGSEA. V lost 1 base to trimming and J lost 0 bases, with 7 bases between them. CDR3 length: 14 residues. Here the CDR3 reads CSVEGRISGNTIYF. CDR3 nucleotides: TGCAGCGTTGAAGGGCGGATCTCTGGAAACACCATATATTTT. Combining the CDR3 with reference TRBV29-1 and TRBJ1-3 gives the whole variable domain SAVISQKPSRDICQRGTSLTIQCQVDSQVTMMFWYRQQPGQSLTLIATANQGSEATYESGFVIDKFPISRPNLTFSTLTVSNMSPEDSSIYLCSVEGRISGNTIYFGEGSWLTVV.

The J gene is TRBJ2-7, the V gene TRBV9; 8 nucleotides align to TRBD2. The V and J ends lost 3 bases and 2 bases, in that order; junction bases with no gene match: 1. Germline values: CDR1 SGDLS, CDR2 YYNGEE. The length of the CDR3 is 13 residues. The CDR3 DNA reads TGTGCCAGCAGCGCTAGCGGGCCCTACGAGCAGTACTTC. Translating it yields CASSASGPYEQYF.

This chain uses TRBV10-3 with TRBJ1-3, with D uncertain. Trimming shortened V by 2 bases and J by 3 bases, and 11 bases separated the two germline ends. Looked up from germline, CDR1 is ENHRY and CDR2 is SYGVKD. The CDR3 consists of 15 residues. The CDR3 region has the DNA TGTGCCATCAGTGAGGGGAGACACGGTGGAAACACCATATATTTT. Translating it yields CAISEGRHGGNTIYF.

The chain's CDR3 is CASGAGREKLFF. In DNA, the CDR3 is TGTGCCAGCGGGGCAGGGAGGGAAAAACTGTTTTTT. This chain connects TRBV3-1 (or the pseudogene TRBV3-2) to TRBJ1-4; possible D gene TRBD1, 5 bases. CDR1 and CDR2 (germline): LGHDT, YNNKEL (reference sequence). The CDR3 contains 12 residues. The V end lost 8 bases, the J end lost 8 bases, and 12 bases lay between the germline ends.

V is TRBV6-2 or TRBV6-3 and J is TRBJ2-3, with 12 bases identical to TRBD2. Germline values: CDR1 MNHEY, CDR2 SVGEGT. V trimming: 2 bases; J trimming: 5 bases; junction bases outside the gene matches: 2. CDR3 length equals 15 residues. Here the CDR3 DNA reads TGTGCCAGCAGTTACCGACTAGCGGGAGAAGATACGCAGTATTTT. Its protein product is CASSYRLAGEDTQYF.